This T cell receptor beta chain comes out of a study of blood T cell repertoires in COVID-19 (dated by TCRdb to 2019 to 2021). Concerning the study at large: Samples covering the acute and convalescent phases of COVID-19 were provided by collaborators in the United States, Italy and Spain. The material from the prospective study consisted of cDNA or gDNA derived from T cells, B-cell-depleted T cells, or PBMCs. Nearly every sample came with metadata listing a de-identified subject ID, COVID-19 status, age in years and sex. Subjects who had been exposed to COVID-19, were actively infected with it, or had recovered from it provided the deeply sampled blood TCRbeta repertoires that made up the dataset. Samples were obtained from the ongoing ImmuneRACE study (first 160 participants) and from some 1,200 subjects provided by 6 global collaborators. The repertoires were made available in a free public database intended to serve as a resource for research on the immune response to SARS-CoV-2. Where available, HLA class I and class II types were obtained from metadata supplied by the sample provider rather than from assay-based typing. The paper's findings and limits, for the study overall: The amount of clinical and demographic metadata varied by source and participant and was provided uncurated.

The immunoSEQ Assay, a bias-controlled multiplex PCR, was used to amplify TCRbeta CDR3 regions from genomic DNA. The authors' analysis ran thus. The number of nucleated cells in each sample was estimated from the amplification of reference gene primers within the assay. Sequence reads were collapsed and filtered to measure the absolute abundance of every unique TCRbeta CDR3 rearrangement. For each sample, productive Simpson clonality was calculated by taking the square root of Simpson's diversity index across productive rearrangements. TCRdb took this table from immuneACCESS and kept in-frame rearrangements with V and J called. Such tables lack part of the clones; where checked against another copy, unresolved V genes explain under half of the gap, and the rest is unexplained. V and J calls and clone size come straight from that table; D and trimming were deduced from the DNA. Counted in this sample were about 220,000 clones; around 82% of them appeared once. The top ten hold 4.5% to 5% of the sample.

Details on this clone: The antigen it binds to is not known. Within one base of it there is no much larger clone, and no base qualities were kept.

The CDR1 and CDR2 encoded by the germline V gene are SGHRS and YFSETQ. The CDR3 spans 14 residues, from the cysteine through the phenylalanine. The sequence is cut down to CDR3 DNA, 42 bases in frame from base 1. Here V drops 3 bases and J drops 4 bases, and the junction holds 3 bases not matched to any gene. Participants in the prospective study were aged roughly 18 to 100 years, lived in 20 to 30 United States geographic areas, and enrolled through a virtual design. To assign participants to cohorts, the prospective study relied on clinical history that participants themselves reported in a screening survey and a study questionnaire. A participant counted as exposed if, within 2 weeks of entering the study, that participant had been in contact with someone who had a PCR-confirmed or clinician-diagnosed COVID-19 case. In the prospective study, whole blood, serum and a nasopharyngeal or oropharyngeal swab were collected from each participant by mobile phlebotomists. Prospective study participants could optionally give additional blood draws and questionnaires over an approximately 2-month period. Before DNA extraction, prospective study blood samples were shipped either frozen or at room temperature.

The sequence derives from a woman in her forties or fifties who had been exposed to COVID-19. The sequence links TRBV5-1 to TRBJ1-4; the central 7 bases match TRBD1. Sample: PBMCs or T cells enriched from blood (not recorded which). CDR3 protein: CASSWAGGNEKLFF. The base sequence is TGCGCCAGCAGCTGGGCAGGGGGTAATGAAAAACTGTTTTTT. Full variable domain (CDR3 extended with the reference TRBV5-1 and TRBJ1-4 proteins): KAGVTQTPRYLIKTRGQQVTLSCSPISGHRSVSWYQQTPGQGLQFLFEYFSETQRNKGNFPGRFSGRQFSNSRSEMNVSTLELGDSALYLCASSWAGGNEKLFFGSGTQLSVL.